A single sample is the source of the 8 T cell receptor beta chains below, sequenced in a study of a mutant IDH1 vaccine in newly diagnosed glioma. No antigen has been identified for these receptors. Stated time point: week 11, during vaccination. Mutant IDH1 20-mer peptide, at 300 ug, made up each vaccine dose, with topical imiquimod. Profiled with immunoSEQ multiplex PCR; TCRdb holds only in-frame clones, not every one. In the table there are about 21,000 clones, over 85% of which are singletons. This specimen consisted of PBMCs, obtained from a glioma patient whose treatment included an IDH1 peptide vaccine. The receptors stem from a middle-aged woman with glioma.

The CDR3 loop is CASSPQRLTGDGGYTF. CDR3 DNA: TGCGCCAGCAGCCCACAAAGGCTTACAGGGGACGGTGGCTACACCTTC. J is TRBJ1-2 and V is TRBV4-1; 7 bases match TRBD1. From germline, CDR1 is MGHRA and CDR2 YSYEKL. V dropped 4 bases and J dropped 7; count of bases not matched to a gene: 15. The CDR3 has 16 residues.

The V gene is TRBV5-4, the J gene TRBJ1-2; D uncertain. Trimming cost V 4 bases and J 4 bases, with 14 bases left between them. The CDR3 contains 14 residues. Germline V gene sequence: CDR1 SGHNT, CDR2 YYREEE (reference sequence). This CDR3 is CASSLDGLLYGYTF. CDR3 coding DNA: TGTGCCAGCAGCCTTGACGGACTTCTCTATGGCTACACCTTC.

The chain carries TRBV10-3 and TRBJ2-2; TRBD2 matches at 8 bases. CDR3 length: 14 amino acids. Germline V gives CDR1 ENHRY, CDR2 SYGVKD. The ends lost 3 bases at V and 3 bases at J; junction bases unmatched: 0. CDR3 sequence (DNA): TGTGCCATCAGTGACGGGGGGGACACCGGGGAGCTGTTTTTT. Its translation: CAISDGGDTGELFF.

The chain links TRBV30 to TRBJ2-1; 12 bases line up with TRBD2. With 1 base clipped from V and 5 bases from J, the junction kept 3 bases outside the gene matches. Germline CDR1 and CDR2: GTSNPN and SVGIG (reference sequence). This CDR3 region has 15 residues. Here the CDR3 reads CAWSDGLAGNNEQFF. CDR3 in DNA: TGTGCCTGGAGTGACGGACTAGCGGGAAACAATGAGCAGTTCTTC.

The chain uses TRBV4-3 and TRBJ1-1, with D possibly TRBD1 on 5 matching bases. Between the trimmed V and J ends, which lost 3 bases and 1 base, there was a span of 6 bases. Per the germline V gene, CDR1 is LGHNA and CDR2 is YSLEER. There are 13 residues in the CDR3. The chain's CDR3 is CASSHQGNTEAFF. CDR3 nucleotide sequence: TGCGCCAGCAGCCACCAGGGGAACACTGAAGCTTTCTTT.

The chain employs TRBV5-6 and TRBJ1-4; no definite D call. Per germline, CDR1 SGHDT and CDR2 YYEEEE. The CDR3 runs to 16 residues. Trimming cost V 1 base and J 0 bases, with 10 bases left between them. The CDR3 region has the DNA TGTGCCAGCAGCTTGTTTGGCAGTGCAACTAATGAAAAACTGTTTTTT. It translates to CASSLFGSATNEKLFF.

The chain recombines TRBV30 with TRBJ1-1; TRBD1 aligns across 9 bases. V shed 4 bases, J shed 6 bases, and the junction held 6 bases outside the gene matches. Germline lookup yields CDR1 GTSNPN and CDR2 SVGIG (reference sequence). The CDR3 consists of 13 residues. This CDR3 reads CAWTPGQGPEAFF. The CDR3 coding sequence is TGTGCCTGGACCCCGGGACAGGGTCCTGAAGCTTTCTTT.

The chain joins TRBV5-1 to TRBJ2-3; TRBD2 matches at 8 bases. Germline-derived CDR1 and CDR2 are SGHRS and YFSETQ. This CDR3 is 15 amino acids long. J lost 2 bases, V lost 2 bases, and 4 bases had no gene match. DNA of the CDR3: TGCGCCAGCAGCTTTCGAGCGGGGGCCACAGATACGCAGTATTTT. This translates into CASSFRAGATDTQYF. Complete variable domain (other parts from reference TRBV5-1 and TRBJ2-3): KAGVTQTPRYLIKTRGQQVTLSCSPISGHRSVSWYQQTPGQGLQFLFEYFSETQRNKGNFPGRFSGRQFSNSRSEMNVSTLELGDSALYLCASSFRAGATDTQYFGPGTRLTVL.